Included here is one TCR beta chain sequence, with context. TCRdb's copy holds only in-frame clones and misses some; the assay was immunoSEQ multiplex PCR. The repertoire holds about 420,000 clones, with around 90% as singletons. This specimen comes from a study of blood T cell repertoires in COVID-19. Turning to the study itself: Whether acute or convalescent, the COVID-19 samples came from the United States, Italy and Spain. Nucleic acid was either cDNA or gDNA, and it came from T cells, B-cell-depleted T cells, or PBMCs.

The germline gives CDR1 WSHSY, CDR2 SAAADI. V shed 7 bases and J 12 bases; nucleotides not matched to a gene: 12. The CDR3 length is 13 residues. This receptor was taken from a man aged 18 to 30 with COVID-19, enrolled during active disease. The sample comprised peripheral blood. The V call is TRBV10-2, the J call TRBJ2-1; 7 positions agree with TRBD2. The CDR3 DNA follows: TGCGCCAGCACCCGCGGGGAGGGAGAGGCGCAGTTCTTC. Protein: CASTRGEGEAQFF.